The entry below gives a single T cell receptor beta chain sequence along with its context. Its antigen is undetermined. The sample belongs to a study of T-cell memory formation after mild COVID-19. The overall study: Each donor largely had its own TCR clusters. Study-wide points: CD4+ clones that contracted lay mainly in CM and EM; CD8+ ones lay in EMRA. SARS-CoV-2 specificity of second-wave clones peaking day 37 was unconfirmed.

CDR1 and CDR2 (germline): MGHDK, SYGVNS. V shed 8 bases and J shed 3 bases, with 14 bases lying between them. The CDR3 extends over 14 amino acids. TCR alpha and TCR beta cDNA libraries carrying sample barcodes and UMIs came from 5'RACE with constant-segment primers. TCRdb analysed the 5' RACE reads with MiXCR anew, one entry per CDR3 protein. The sample shows hundreds of thousands of distinct CDR3 sequences, 25% of them seen only once. The receptor comes from an adult woman who had mild COVID-19 (a few samples of this study predate the infection). Cell type and time point are not known. Sequenced material: PBMCs or a T cell subset sorted from them (not recorded which). The V and J genes are TRBV25-1 and TRBJ1-5; D gene uncertain. The CDR3 here is CASGAGRYNQPQHF. As DNA, the CDR3 is TGTGCCAGCGGAGCGGGCAGATACAATCAGCCCCAGCATTTT.